Listed here are 3 T cell receptor beta chains from one sample, sequenced in a study of blood T cell repertoires in COVID-19. TCRdb keeps only in-frame clones here, not all; method: immunoSEQ multiplex PCR. The data show tens of thousands of clones, approximately 78% seen once. Material for sequencing was peripheral blood. Source of these receptors: a human donor in a cohort sampled during active COVID-19.

This clone was counted once. The rearrangement uses TRBV5-6 and TRBJ2-1, with TRBD1 matching 8 bases. The V segment lost 1 base and the J segment 10 bases; nucleotides outside the gene matches: 10. This CDR3 has 15 amino acids. Germline V gives CDR1 SGHDT, CDR2 YYEEEE. CDR3 sequence: CASSLWGQVFNEQFF. CDR3 in DNA: TGTGCCAGCAGCTTGTGGGGACAGGTCTTTAACGAGCAGTTCTTC.

The chain joins TRBV5-1 to TRBJ1-2; 9 bases line up with TRBD1. After removal of 1 base from V and 5 bases from J, the junction contained 3 bases not matched to a gene. CDR1 and CDR2 from the germline V gene are SGHRS and YFSETQ. This CDR3 has 14 amino acids. CDR3 region: CASSLMTGGYGYTF. Written as DNA, the CDR3 is TGCGCCAGCAGCTTGATGACAGGGGGGTATGGCTACACCTTC.

The gene calls are TRBV6-5 and TRBJ1-2; 9 positions agree with TRBD1. Looked up from germline, CDR1 is MNHEY and CDR2 is SVGAGI. The V segment lost 6 bases and the J segment 7 bases; nucleotides outside the gene matches: 12. This CDR3 spans 15 amino acids. The CDR3 loop is CASSTTAQGAGGYTF. In nucleotides, the CDR3 is TGTGCCAGCAGCACAACGGCACAGGGGGCTGGTGGCTACACCTTC.